The entry that follows covers one T cell receptor (beta chain) sequence. This clone's antigen is unknown. No much larger clonotype is one base removed from it; base qualities were not supplied. TCR beta CDR3 regions were sequenced from DNA using the immunoSEQ Assay. Per the original workflow: To compute T cell density, TCR beta template counts were normalized to usable DNA, which was estimated by amplifying housekeeping genes. The preseqR package was used to estimate richness by extrapolating to 400,000 templates for PBMC samples and to 120,000 templates for tissue samples. Clonality was taken to be one minus Pielou's evenness. To identify tissue-enriched TCRs, differential abundance testing was run on productive amino-acid clonotypes with a minimum total count of 5 and an alpha of 0.1. The Jaccard Index and the Morisita Overlap Index were used to measure how much the repertoires overlapped between compartments. GLIPH grouped TCR beta CDR3s together with public tetramer-defined viral CDR3s, and a viral motif had to include at least three viral sequences and also show V-gene enrichment. This immuneACCESS table, as held by TCRdb, lists in-frame sequences with V and J called but not all clones. Of the missing ones, under half trace to an unresolved V gene in checked studies; the others have no known cause. V, J and clone size are taken as reported in that table, and D and trimming were inferred from the DNA itself. This sample is represented by over 25,000 clones; about 82% of them were singletons. About 16% of the sample is held by the ten biggest clonotypes.

At diagnosis, tumor, uninvolved tumor-adjacent lung and peripheral blood were collected and then preserved as a mix of FFPE and fresh-frozen material. For TCR repertoire profiling, blood samples were analyzed in the form of peripheral blood mononuclear cells. This record comes from a study of T cells in localized non-small cell lung cancer (dated by TCRdb to the early 2020s). About the full investigation: The study analyzed T cell repertoires of roughly 220 early-stage NSCLC patients, comparing tumors and uninvolved tumor-adjacent lungs. The cohort consisted of 236 treatment-naive NSCLC patients whose localized lung tumors had been resected. A mean age of around 66 years was recorded for the NSCLC patients, of whom roughly 130 were male and over 100 were female. Paper-wide results and their limitations: Since the design was exploratory, TCR variables were selected using unadjusted p-values with no false-discovery rate correction. Uninvolved tumor-adjacent lung showed the highest T cell clonality, higher than tumor, which suggests more focused antigenic responses in the uninvolved tumor-adjacent lung. Because multi-region tumor sequencing was not done, intratumor heterogeneity could not be ruled out. A median of roughly 60 of the top 100 tumor clones were detected in paired uninvolved adjacent lung, and 28 of these tumor clones were also found among the top 100 clones of the paired uninvolved adjacent lung. Higher T cell density in blood was associated with longer overall survival, whereas higher clonality in adjacent lung was associated with shorter survival.

The trim is 6 bases for V and 6 bases for J, with a gap of 15 bases between the germline ends. From the cysteine up to the phenylalanine, the CDR3 has a length of 13 residues. Only CDR3 DNA is held: 39 bases, read in frame from base 1. The germline V gene specifies KGHSH as CDR1 and LQKENI as CDR2. Sample: peripheral blood, taken before any cancer treatment. The clonotype was recovered from a male donor aged 60 or over with stage III squamous cell lung carcinoma. The V gene is TRBV18 and the J gene is TRBJ2-7, with the D call tentatively TRBD1 or TRBD2, each fitting 5 bases. The DNA reads TGTGCCAGCTCTCCGGGGACCCTTGGCGAGCAGTACTTC. Its translation reads: CASSPGTLGEQYF.